The 9 T cell receptor beta chains presented below share a single source sample, sequenced in a study of T cell responses to AZD1222 COVID-19 vaccine. Here immunoSEQ multiplex PCR was the method, and the copy in TCRdb shows in-frame clones only, minus some. The table includes tens of thousands of clones, around 85% detected once. Sequenced here: peripheral blood, sampled 28 days after the second AZD1222 dose. All receptors come from an adult who received the AZD1222 COVID-19 vaccine.

The rearrangement uses TRBV7-2 and TRBJ2-7, with D possibly being TRBD1 or TRBD2 (6 bases each). The germline CDR1 and CDR2 sequences are SGHTA and FQGNSA. CDR3 length: 14 residues. V was cut by 6 bases and J by 6 bases, with 18 bases left in between. The CDR3 region is CASRPSGGDPEQYV. The CDR3 region has the DNA TGTGCCAGCAGACCATCCGGGGGCGATCCCGAGCAGTACGTC.

V is TRBV14 and J is TRBJ2-1; TRBD2 agrees at 7 bases. J gave up 8 bases and V 10 bases, and 11 bases lay outside the gene matches. Per the germline V gene, CDR1 is SGHDN and CDR2 is FVKESK. CDR3 length: 13 amino acids. The CDR3 is CATAGTISHEQFF. The CDR3 DNA is TGTGCCACCGCGGGGACTATTTCTCATGAGCAGTTCTTC.

The chain combines TRBV5-4 with TRBJ2-3; D is possibly TRBD1 or TRBD2 (6 bases each). The CDR3 spans 17 residues. The V and J ends lost 6 bases and 2 bases respectively, with 22 bases between them. Germline V gene data show CDR1 as SGHNT and CDR2 as YYREEE (reference sequence). CDR3 sequence reads: CASIRGGGTPATDTQYF. The CDR3 nucleotides are TGTGCCAGCATTCGGGGAGGAGGGACACCCGCCACAGATACGCAGTATTTT.

This chain connects TRBV7-2 to TRBJ2-1; D might be TRBD1 (5 bases). The V gene lost 5 bases and the J gene lost 10 bases, with 12 bases spanning the gap. Looked up from germline, CDR1 is SGHTA and CDR2 is FQGNSA. CDR3 length: 12 amino acids. The CDR3 loop is CASSQSNREQFF. CDR3 DNA: TGTGCCAGCAGCCAATCTAACAGGGAGCAGTTCTTC. Full variable domain (rest looked up from reference TRBV7-2 and TRBJ2-1): GAGVSQSPSNKVTEKGKDVELRCDPISGHTALYWYRQSLGQGLEFLIYFQGNSAPDKSGLPSDRFSAERTGGSVSTLTIQRTQQEDSAVYLCASSQSNREQFFGPGTRLTVL.

This clone was detected only once. V and J are TRBV1 and TRBJ2-2; the table calls TRBD2, which could not be checked here. TRBV1 is designated a pseudogene. This CDR3 region has 16 residues. This chain's CDR3 is CTSRNSGGIDTGELFF. DNA of the CDR3: TGCACCAGCAGGAATAGCGGGGGTATCGACACCGGGGAGCTGTTTTTT.

The chain is built from TRBV5-1 and TRBJ1-1, with D possibly matching TRBD1 (5 bases). The ends were cut back, 2 bases at V and 4 bases at J, with 9 bases in the middle. This CDR3 comprises 13 residues. CDR1 and CDR2 from the germline V gene are SGHRS and YFSETQ. CDR3 sequence reads: CASSFGGGTEAFF. In nucleotides, the CDR3 is TGCGCCAGCAGCTTTGGCGGGGGCACTGAAGCTTTCTTT.

This chain links TRBV28 with TRBJ2-1; 8 nucleotides match TRBD2. The CDR3 covers 13 residues. J gave up 15 bases and V 4 bases, and 11 bases lay outside the gene matches. Germline V lookup: CDR1 MDHEN, CDR2 SYDVKM. CDR3 loop: CASSSPSAGVSFF. CDR3 sequence (DNA): TGTGCCAGCAGTTCCCCCTCAGCGGGAGTCTCGTTCTTC. The full variable domain, rest sourced from reference TRBV28 and TRBJ2-1, is DVKVTQSSRYLVKRTGEKVFLECVQDMDHENMFWYRQDPGLGLRLIYFSYDVKMKEKGDIPEGYSVSREKKERFSLILESASTNQTSMYLCASSSPSAGVSFFGPGTRLTVL.

The rearrangement links TRBV6-6 to TRBJ2-5; possibly TRBD2 for D (6 bases). The CDR3 is 13 residues long. CDR1 and CDR2 from the germline V gene are MNHNY and SVGAGI (reference sequence). The ends were cut back, 2 bases at V and 13 bases at J, with 17 bases in the middle. CDR3 DNA sequence: TGTGCCAGCAGTTACGGGGGGACCCTCTTCCCGTACTTC. Amino acids: CASSYGGTLFPYF.

V usage is TRBV3-1 (or the pseudogene TRBV3-2) and J usage is TRBJ2-2, with a possible D match to TRBD1 (6 bases). CDR3 size: 15 residues. Germline V gene data show CDR1 as LGHDT and CDR2 as YNNKEL (reference sequence). The V end was cut by 1 base, the J end by 6 bases, with 12 bases between. The DNA for the CDR3 is TGTGCCAGCAGCCAAGTTCGGACAGCACCCGGGGAGCTGTTTTTT. Protein: CASSQVRTAPGELFF.